The 14 T cell receptor beta chains presented below share a single source sample, sequenced in a study of CD8+ T cells in alopecia areata listed by TCRdb under 2018. The time point label, as the study defines it: about 4 weeks on oral tofacitinib. The meaning of the sample's treatment or condition label: oral pan-JAK inhibitor, 5-10 mg twice daily. Receptor libraries were prepared by the immunoSEQ multiplex PCR assay. RNA was extracted from all samples and reverse transcribed into cDNA, which served as template for TCR sequencing. What TCRdb holds here is the immuneACCESS table cut down to in-frame rearrangements. Part of the clones is not present; checked against another copy, under half of the missing clones reflect an unresolved V gene, and the others are unexplained. The sample records approximately 150,000 clones, 70% to 90% of which are singletons. Jointly, the top ten make up approximately 13% of the sample.

Here the sequenced sample was CD8+ T cells sorted from blood, taken at week 4, from a patient treated with tofacitinib. These receptors all come from a human donor with alopecia areata.

This CDR3 is CASSRSGTGEETQYF. In nucleotides, the CDR3 is TGTGCCAGCAGCCGATCCGGGACAGGGGAAGAGACCCAGTACTTC. The chain couples TRBV7-9 to TRBJ2-5; 10 bases line up with TRBD1. The V and J ends lost 5 bases and 3 bases, in that order; junction bases with no gene match: 6. The germline gives CDR1 SEHNR, CDR2 FQNEAQ (reference sequence). The CDR3 contains 15 residues.

The genes are TRBV29-1 and TRBJ2-2; D possibly corresponds to TRBD1 (5 bases). The CDR3 spans 11 residues. The V gene's germline CDR1 is SQVTM and CDR2 ANQGSEA. Trimming took off 4 bases at V and 8 bases at J, with 8 bases between the two ends. The DNA of the CDR3 is TGCAGCGTTGCGGCAGGGGGGGAGCTGTTTTTT. As protein: CSVAAGGELFF.

This chain uses TRBV2 with TRBJ2-7; no clear D gene. V was cut by 3 bases and J by 4 bases, with 16 bases left in between. CDR3 size: 15 residues. Per the germline V gene, CDR1 is SNHLY and CDR2 is FYNNEI. As DNA, the CDR3 is TGTGCCAGCAGTGATGGCTGGCTAGGCATTTACGAGCAGTACTTC. Protein sequence: CASSDGWLGIYEQYF.

The rearrangement uses TRBV27 and TRBJ2-7; D not resolved. Germline loops: CDR1 MNHEY, CDR2 SMNVEV (reference sequence). This CDR3 contains 14 residues. V lost 2 bases and J 5 bases, leaving 13 bases between the germline ends. The CDR3 region has the DNA TGTGCCAGCAGTTTAGGGAACCCTATGGACGAGCAGTACTTC. Protein product: CASSLGNPMDEQYF.

This clone has only a few counts. The chain employs TRBV2 and TRBJ2-1, with a weak D call TRBD1 (6 bases). Deletions cut 7 bases from V and 7 bases from J, with 14 bases between. CDR1 and CDR2 from the germline V gene are SNHLY and FYNNEI. CDR3 size: 13 residues. CDR3 in DNA: TGTGCCAGCATTGCCAGGGGAAGGAATGAGCAGTTCTTC. Protein product: CASIARGRNEQFF.

The V and J genes are TRBV2 and TRBJ2-1, with D maybe TRBD1 (5 bases). Germline V lookup: CDR1 SNHLY, CDR2 FYNNEI. This CDR3 comprises 13 residues. With 6 bases removed from V and 4 bases from J, the gap between germline ends came to 10 bases. The CDR3 region has the DNA TGTGCCAGCAGAGAGACAGATTACAATGAGCAGTTCTTC. Translating gives CASRETDYNEQFF.

V gene TRBV5-6 combines with J gene TRBJ1-6, with a tentative D call TRBD1 (5 bases). There are 14 residues in the CDR3. Between the trimmed V and J ends, which lost 3 bases and 9 bases, there was a span of 13 bases. Germline V gene sequence: CDR1 SGHDT, CDR2 YYEEEE. CDR3 in DNA: TGTGCCAGCAGCTCTGAGGGGTTTGGTTCACCCCTCCACTTT. As protein: CASSSEGFGSPLHF.

The chain recombines TRBV4-1 with TRBJ2-7, with D perhaps being TRBD1 or TRBD2 (5 bases each). The germline V and J ends were trimmed by 1 base and 2 bases, with 12 bases remaining between them. From germline, CDR1 is MGHRA and CDR2 YSYEKL. The CDR3 length is 15 residues. The CDR3 coding sequence is TGCGCCAGCAGCCAAGGACCCCAGGGAGCCTACGAGCAGTACTTC. Translating gives CASSQGPQGAYEQYF.

Comments on this clone: A junction boundary mismatches the germline segment, possibly from a read error. V gene TRBV6-1 combines with J gene TRBJ2-1, with D possibly being TRBD1 (5 bases). The CDR3 has 16 amino acids. Germline lookup yields CDR1 MNHNS and CDR2 SASEGT. This chain's CDR3 is CASSEGALSSYNEQFF. The CDR3 DNA follows: TGTGCCAGCAGCGAAGGGGCCTTAAGCTCCTACAATGAGCAGTTCTTC.

The chain recombines TRBV7-6 with TRBJ2-7, with 10 bases lining up with TRBD1. The length of the CDR3 is 15 residues. The V segment lost 5 bases and the J segment 9 bases; nucleotides outside the gene matches: 13. Looked up from germline, CDR1 is SGHVS and CDR2 is FNYEAQ. CDR3 sequence reads: CASSPAGTGARMQYF. The DNA of the CDR3 is TGTGCCAGCAGCCCCGCCGGGACAGGGGCAAGAATGCAGTACTTC.

The V call is TRBV2, the J call TRBJ1-1; no clear D. The V end lost 2 bases, the J end lost 1 base, and 8 bases lay between the germline ends. The germline CDR1 and CDR2 sequences are SNHLY and FYNNEI. CDR3 length: 14 amino acids. The CDR3 DNA reads as TGTGCCAGCAGTGAAATTGGGGAGAACACTGAAGCTTTCTTT. Protein sequence: CASSEIGENTEAFF.

V usage is TRBV27 and J usage is TRBJ2-7, with 7 positions matching TRBD1. The CDR3 runs to 12 residues. CDR1 is MNHEY and CDR2 is SMNVEV in the germline V gene (reference sequence). After removal of 4 bases from V and 4 bases from J, the junction contained 1 base not matched to a gene. Here the CDR3 DNA reads TGTGCCAGCAGTTCACAGGGGTACGAGCAGTACTTC. Its translation: CASSSQGYEQYF.

This clone was recorded a few times. The chain couples TRBV27 to TRBJ2-7, with D unresolved. Germline V gives CDR1 MNHEY, CDR2 SMNVEV (reference sequence). V dropped 8 bases and J dropped 2 bases, with 28 bases sitting between them. The CDR3 contains 18 residues. CDR3 sequence: CASQPPRARQLNPYEQYF. The CDR3 DNA sequence: TGTGCCAGCCAACCCCCCCGTGCCAGGCAGCTTAATCCCTACGAGCAGTACTTC.

This chain uses TRBV27 with TRBJ2-1, with 8 bases lining up with TRBD2. J gave up 3 bases and V 8 bases, and 9 bases lay outside the gene matches. Germline CDR1 reads MNHEY; CDR2 reads SMNVEV (reference sequence). This CDR3 comprises 15 residues. As DNA, the CDR3 is TGTGCCAGCGTTGGCGGGAGGTCGGTCTACAATGAGCAGTTCTTC. This gives the protein CASVGGRSVYNEQFF.